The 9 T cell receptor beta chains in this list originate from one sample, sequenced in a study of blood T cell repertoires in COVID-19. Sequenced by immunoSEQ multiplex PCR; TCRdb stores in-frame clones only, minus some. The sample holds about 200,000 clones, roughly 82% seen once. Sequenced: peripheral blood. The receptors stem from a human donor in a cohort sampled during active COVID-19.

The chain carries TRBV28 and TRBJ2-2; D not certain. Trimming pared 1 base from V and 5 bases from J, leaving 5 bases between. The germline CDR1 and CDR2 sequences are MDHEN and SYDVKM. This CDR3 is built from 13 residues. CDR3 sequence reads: CASSLYPTGELFF. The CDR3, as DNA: TGTGCCAGCAGTTTATATCCGACCGGGGAGCTGTTTTTT.

The CDR3 sequence is CASSVRDTSSYNEQFF. CDR3 DNA: TGTGCCAGCAGCGTAAGGGACACCAGCTCCTACAATGAGCAGTTCTTC. The J gene is TRBJ2-1, the V gene TRBV7-6, with D tentatively TRBD1 (6 bases). Trimming cost V 5 bases and J 0 bases, with 14 bases left between them. Germline CDR1 and CDR2: SGHVS and FNYEAQ. The CDR3 spans 16 residues.

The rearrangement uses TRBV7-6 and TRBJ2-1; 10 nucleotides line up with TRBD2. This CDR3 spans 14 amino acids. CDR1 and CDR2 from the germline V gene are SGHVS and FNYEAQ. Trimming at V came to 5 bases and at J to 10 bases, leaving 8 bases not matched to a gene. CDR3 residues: CASSGGTSDPEQFF. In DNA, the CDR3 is TGTGCCAGCAGCGGCGGGACTAGCGATCCCGAGCAGTTCTTC. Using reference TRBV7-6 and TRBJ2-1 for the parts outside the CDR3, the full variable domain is GAGVSQSPRYKVTKRGQDVALRCDPISGHVSLYWYRQALGQGPEFLTYFNYEAQQDKSGLPNDRFSAERPEGSISTLTIQRTEQRDSAMYRCASSGGTSDPEQFFGPGTRLTVL.

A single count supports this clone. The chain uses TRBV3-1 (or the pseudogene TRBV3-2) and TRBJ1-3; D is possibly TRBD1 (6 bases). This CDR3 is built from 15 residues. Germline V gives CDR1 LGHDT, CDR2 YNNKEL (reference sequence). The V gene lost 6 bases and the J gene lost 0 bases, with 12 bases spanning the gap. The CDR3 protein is CASRPYRDSGNTIYF. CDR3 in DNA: TGTGCCAGCAGACCTTACAGGGACTCTGGAAACACCATATATTTT.

The CDR3 region has the DNA TGTGCCAGCAGCTTTGGGGCGGTCTCTGGAAACACCATATATTTT. Encoded protein: CASSFGAVSGNTIYF. V gene TRBV5-6 combines with J gene TRBJ1-3; perhaps TRBD1 as D (5 bases). This CDR3 region has 15 residues. Trimming took 2 bases from V and 0 from J, leaving 9 bases between them. Germline V gene lookup returns CDR1 SGHDT and CDR2 YYEEEE.

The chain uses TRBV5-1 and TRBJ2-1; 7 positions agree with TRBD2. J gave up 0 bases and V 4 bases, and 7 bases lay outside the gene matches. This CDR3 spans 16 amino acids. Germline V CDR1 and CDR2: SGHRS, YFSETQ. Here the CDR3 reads CASSPTSESSYNEQFF. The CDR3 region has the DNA TGCGCCAGCAGCCCCACTAGCGAGAGCTCCTACAATGAGCAGTTCTTC.

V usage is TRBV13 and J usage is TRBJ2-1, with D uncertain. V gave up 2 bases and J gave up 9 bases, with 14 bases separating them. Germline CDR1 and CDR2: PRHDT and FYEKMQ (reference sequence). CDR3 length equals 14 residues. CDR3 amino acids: CASSLFAAVGEQFF. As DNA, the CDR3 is TGTGCCAGCAGCTTATTCGCGGCGGTCGGTGAGCAGTTCTTC.

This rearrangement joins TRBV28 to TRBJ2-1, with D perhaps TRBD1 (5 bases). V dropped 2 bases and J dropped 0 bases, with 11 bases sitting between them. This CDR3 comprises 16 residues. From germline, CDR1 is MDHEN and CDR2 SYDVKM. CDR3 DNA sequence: TGTGCCAGCAGTTTAAAAGGCAGGGCCTCCTACAATGAGCAGTTCTTC. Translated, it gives CASSLKGRASYNEQFF.

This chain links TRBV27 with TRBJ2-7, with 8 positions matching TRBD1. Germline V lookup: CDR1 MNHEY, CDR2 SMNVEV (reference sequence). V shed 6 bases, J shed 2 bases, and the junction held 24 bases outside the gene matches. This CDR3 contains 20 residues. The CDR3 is CASRLSAGQATGTGTYEQYF. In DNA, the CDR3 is TGTGCCAGCAGGCTCTCTGCGGGACAGGCTACCGGGACTGGGACCTACGAGCAGTACTTC.